Each of the 21 T cell receptor beta chains below was sequenced from the same sample in a study of cytomegalovirus exposure and HLA in healthy donors. The PCR had 60 Vbeta and 13 Jbeta primers. The repertoire was sequenced with immunoSEQ multiplex PCR; TCRdb's copy has only in-frame clones and lacks some. The table lists under 150,000 clones, roughly 82% of them singletons, with roughly 2.7% in the top ten. The sequenced sample consisted of PBMCs. The origin of the receptors is a man aged 50 or older in good health and CMV-seronegative.

The V gene is TRBV4-2, the J gene TRBJ2-2; D perhaps matches TRBD2 (6 bases). The CDR3 extends over 16 amino acids. From germline, CDR1 is LGHNA and CDR2 YNFKEQ. V lost 6 bases, J lost 0 bases, and 14 bases lay in between. The CDR3 DNA reads TGTGCCAGCAGTTACCTGGCGGGGACGAACACCGGGGAGCTGTTTTTT. This codes for CASSYLAGTNTGELFF.

The chain joins TRBV4-1 to TRBJ1-1; D remains unclear. Germline loops: CDR1 MGHRA, CDR2 YSYEKL. There are 17 residues in the CDR3. V lost 1 base and J 0 bases, leaving 15 bases between the germline ends. CDR3 protein: CASSQVYVGQMNTEAFF. CDR3 nucleotide sequence: TGCGCCAGCAGCCAAGTTTATGTTGGGCAGATGAACACTGAAGCTTTCTTT.

The rearrangement links TRBV7-2 to TRBJ2-1; D gene uncertain. CDR1 is SGHTA, CDR2 FQGNSA, per germline. CDR3 length: 11 amino acids. The ends were cut back, 5 bases at V and 9 bases at J, with 8 bases in the middle. CDR3 region: CASSTAGEQFF. The CDR3 region has the DNA TGTGCCAGCAGCACCGCCGGTGAGCAGTTCTTC.

J is TRBJ2-7 and V is TRBV5-1; 8 bases map to TRBD1. The CDR3 is 15 residues long. V was clipped by 4 bases and J by 5 bases; unmatched bases: 11. From germline, CDR1 is SGHRS and CDR2 YFSETQ. CDR3 sequence reads: CASSPPSDRGHEQYF. The DNA of the CDR3 is TGCGCCAGCAGCCCTCCTTCAGACAGGGGCCACGAGCAGTACTTC.

The rearrangement links TRBV27 to TRBJ1-1; D unclear. V lost 3 bases, J lost 1 base, and 9 bases lay in between. Germline V lookup: CDR1 MNHEY, CDR2 SMNVEV (reference sequence). CDR3 length: 14 amino acids. In nucleotides, the CDR3 is TGTGCCAGCAGTTTCATGTGGCCGAACACTGAAGCTTTCTTT. The encoded protein is CASSFMWPNTEAFF.

This chain links TRBV4-1 with TRBJ2-1; 10 bases agree with TRBD2. The CDR3 spans 16 residues. Germline assignment: CDR1 MGHRA and CDR2 YSYEKL. The V gene end was trimmed by 2 bases and the J gene end by 5 bases; junction bases not matched to a gene: 6. The CDR3 DNA reads TGCGCCAGCAGCCAAATTAGCGGGGGGCCACACAATGAGCAGTTCTTC. Protein product: CASSQISGGPHNEQFF.

This rearrangement joins TRBV14 to TRBJ1-2; tentatively, D is TRBD1 (6 bases). This CDR3 is 15 amino acids long. Germline CDR1 SGHDN, CDR2 FVKESK. V was cut by 1 base and J by 5 bases, with 14 bases left in between. The CDR3 is CASSQGAGASYGYTF. The CDR3 coding sequence is TGTGCCAGCAGCCAAGGAGCGGGGGCCAGTTATGGCTACACCTTC.

The chain links TRBV5-1 to TRBJ1-2; possible D gene TRBD1, 6 bases. Germline loops: CDR1 SGHRS, CDR2 YFSETQ. Trimming cost V 0 bases and J 7 bases, with 10 bases left between them. This CDR3 spans 13 amino acids. The CDR3 is CASSLESGVGYTF. CDR3 DNA: TGCGCCAGCAGCTTGGAATCAGGGGTTGGCTACACCTTC.

The chain is built from TRBV2 and TRBJ1-1; D unresolved. The CDR3 is made up of 13 amino acids. Trimming took 4 bases from V and 1 from J, leaving 7 bases between them. CDR1 SNHLY and CDR2 FYNNEI come from the germline V gene. The CDR3 is CASSATANTEAFF. The CDR3 nucleotides read TGTGCCAGCAGTGCCACAGCGAACACTGAAGCTTTCTTT.

This chain's CDR3 is CASSLERGGHGELFF. The CDR3 nucleotides read TGTGCCAGCAGCTTGGAGCGGGGGGGCCACGGGGAGCTGTTTTTT. The rearrangement links TRBV5-4 to TRBJ2-2; 10 positions agree with TRBD2. Trimming took 0 bases from V and 7 from J; bases not matched to a gene: 3. The germline CDR1 and CDR2 sequences are SGHNT and YYREEE (reference sequence). The CDR3 totals 15 residues.

The chain uses TRBV9 and TRBJ1-1; 8 bases align to TRBD1. V trimming: 0 bases; J trimming: 5 bases; junction bases outside the gene matches: 9. The CDR3 has 16 residues. CDR1 and CDR2 (germline): SGDLS, YYNGEE. The CDR3 loop is CASSVDDRGRETEAFF. As DNA, the CDR3 is TGTGCCAGCAGCGTAGATGACAGGGGCAGGGAGACTGAAGCTTTCTTT.

Written as DNA, the CDR3 is TGTGCCAGCAGTTACCGCGGGGGGGCCGCCTACGAGCAGTACTTC. Amino acid sequence: CASSYRGGAAYEQYF. J is TRBJ2-7 and V is TRBV6-6, with 9 bases lining up with TRBD2. The CDR3 consists of 15 residues. Trimming at V came to 2 bases and at J to 2 bases, leaving 4 bases not matched to a gene. Germline-derived CDR1 and CDR2 are MNHNY and SVGAGI (reference sequence).

The CDR3 protein is CASSYVGLNQETQYF. The CDR3 bases are TGTGCCAGCAGTTACGTGGGACTTAACCAAGAGACCCAGTACTTC. The chain is built from TRBV6-5 and TRBJ2-5, with a weak D call TRBD2 (6 bases). The V gene lost 2 bases and the J gene lost 0 bases, with 10 bases spanning the gap. Germline-derived CDR1 and CDR2 are MNHEY and SVGAGI. This CDR3 has 15 amino acids.

CDR3 protein: CASSYNPSMHQETQYF. The CDR3, as DNA: TGTGCCAGCAGTTACAATCCTAGCATGCATCAAGAGACCCAGTACTTC. The chain combines TRBV6-5 with TRBJ2-5; D is perhaps TRBD2 (5 bases). Germline V gene sequence: CDR1 MNHEY, CDR2 SVGAGI. With 2 bases removed from V and 2 bases from J, the gap between germline ends came to 15 bases. The CDR3 has 16 residues.

This clone was seen a single time. The chain joins TRBV6-1 to TRBJ2-1; tentative D call: TRBD2 (6 bases). Germline-derived CDR1 and CDR2 are MNHNS and SASEGT. V gave up 9 bases and J gave up 4 bases, with 16 bases separating them. The CDR3 has 14 amino acids. The CDR3: CASRGLGRYNEQFF. CDR3 coding DNA: TGTGCCAGTAGGGGTTTAGGGAGGTACAATGAGCAGTTCTTC.

The chain couples TRBV5-8 to TRBJ1-5; 7 bases line up with TRBD1. Looked up from germline, CDR1 is SGHTS and CDR2 is YDEGEE. V dropped 6 bases and J dropped 3; count of bases not matched to a gene: 6. The CDR3 is 14 residues long. CDR3 nucleotide sequence: TGTGCCAGCAAACGGGACAGAATCAATCAGCCCCAGCATTTT. Protein product: CASKRDRINQPQHF. The full variable domain, with the rest looked up from reference TRBV5-8 and TRBJ1-5, is EAGVTQSPTHLIKTRGQQATLRCSPISGHTSVYWYQQALGLGLQFLLWYDEGEERNRGNFPPRFSGRQFPNYSSELNVNALELEDSALYLCASKRDRINQPQHFGDGTRLSIL.

The J gene is TRBJ2-7, the V gene TRBV6-5; the D gene is possibly TRBD1 (6 bases). Germline V gene data show CDR1 as MNHEY and CDR2 as SVGAGI. V dropped 4 bases and J dropped 7 bases, with 20 bases sitting between them. The CDR3 length is 15 residues. The CDR3 reads CASSSRSGTKEEQYF. The CDR3 bases are TGTGCCAGCAGTTCCCGCTCTGGGACAAAAGAAGAGCAGTACTTC.

This clone was seen a single time. V and J are TRBV6-5 and TRBJ2-3; D uncertain. The CDR3 totals 15 residues. Germline CDR1 and CDR2: MNHEY and SVGAGI. V was cut by 6 bases and J by 0 bases, with 13 bases left in between. In DNA, the CDR3 is TGTGCCAGCAGACGCAACGGTTTAAGCACAGATACGCAGTATTTT. Its translation: CASRRNGLSTDTQYF.

The chain is built from TRBV19 and TRBJ1-5; 9 bases fit TRBD1. Germline loops: CDR1 LNHDA, CDR2 SQIVND (reference sequence). The J segment lost 0 bases and the V segment lost 7 bases, leaving 10 bases of the junction unmatched. The CDR3 runs 17 residues. The CDR3 here is CASISGTGPNSNQPQHF. In DNA form, the CDR3 reads TGTGCCAGTATATCCGGGACAGGGCCAAATAGCAATCAGCCCCAGCATTTT.

The rearrangement joins TRBV5-8 to TRBJ1-2; no reliable D call. From germline, CDR1 is SGHTS and CDR2 YDEGEE. V dropped 0 bases and J dropped 3 bases, with 12 bases sitting between them. This CDR3 is 15 amino acids long. The CDR3 sequence is CASSLAFEDDYGYTF. CDR3 nucleotides: TGTGCCAGCAGCTTGGCCTTCGAGGATGACTATGGCTACACCTTC. The whole variable domain, remainder taken from reference TRBV5-8 and TRBJ1-2, is EAGVTQSPTHLIKTRGQQATLRCSPISGHTSVYWYQQALGLGLQFLLWYDEGEERNRGNFPPRFSGRQFPNYSSELNVNALELEDSALYLCASSLAFEDDYGYTFGSGTRLTVV.

J is TRBJ2-3 and V is TRBV7-9, with 11 bases aligning to TRBD2. The trim removed 5 bases at V and 2 bases at J, leaving 6 bases unmatched. CDR1 SEHNR and CDR2 FQNEAQ come from the germline V gene (reference sequence). The CDR3 consists of 16 residues. CDR3 amino acids: CASSTTSGGTTDTQYF. CDR3 in DNA: TGTGCCAGCAGCACTACTAGCGGGGGCACCACAGATACGCAGTATTTT.